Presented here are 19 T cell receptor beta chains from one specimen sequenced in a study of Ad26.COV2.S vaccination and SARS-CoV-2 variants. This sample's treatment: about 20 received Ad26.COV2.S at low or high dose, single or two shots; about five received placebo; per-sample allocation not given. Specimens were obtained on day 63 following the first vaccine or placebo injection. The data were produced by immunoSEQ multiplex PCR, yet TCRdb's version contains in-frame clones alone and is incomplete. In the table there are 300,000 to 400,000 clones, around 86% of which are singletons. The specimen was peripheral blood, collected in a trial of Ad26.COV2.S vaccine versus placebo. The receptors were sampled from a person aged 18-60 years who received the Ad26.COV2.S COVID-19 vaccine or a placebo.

The CDR3 loop is CASSLEQSYNEQFF. The CDR3 bases are TGTGCCAGCAGCTTAGAACAGTCCTACAATGAGCAGTTCTTC. The chain employs TRBV11-2 and TRBJ2-1; D is uncertain. This CDR3 is 14 amino acids long. V was pared by 0 bases and J by 1 base, with 4 bases between. Per germline, CDR1 SGHAT and CDR2 FQNNGV.

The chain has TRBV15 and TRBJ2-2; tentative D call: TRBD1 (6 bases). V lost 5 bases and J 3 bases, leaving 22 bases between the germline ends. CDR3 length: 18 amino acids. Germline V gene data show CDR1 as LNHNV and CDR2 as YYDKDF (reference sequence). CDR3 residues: CATSGRDLGTNYTGELFF. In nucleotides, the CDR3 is TGTGCCACCAGCGGTAGGGACCTCGGGACAAACTACACCGGGGAGCTGTTTTTT.

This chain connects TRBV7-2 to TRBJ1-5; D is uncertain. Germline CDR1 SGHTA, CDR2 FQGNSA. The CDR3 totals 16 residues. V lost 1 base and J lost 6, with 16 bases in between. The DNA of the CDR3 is TGTGCCAGCAGCTTAGAAGGTGCGGGCGGGAGTCAGCCCCAGCATTTT. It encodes CASSLEGAGGSQPQHF.

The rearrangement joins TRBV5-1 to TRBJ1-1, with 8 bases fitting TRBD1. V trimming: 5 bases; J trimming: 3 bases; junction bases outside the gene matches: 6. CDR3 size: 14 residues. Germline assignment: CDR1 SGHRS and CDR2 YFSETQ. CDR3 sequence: CASRNTGGDTEAFF. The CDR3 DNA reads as TGCGCCAGCAGAAACACAGGGGGGGACACTGAAGCTTTCTTT.

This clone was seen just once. CDR3 nucleotide sequence: TGTGCCAGCAGACGGGGGAGCTCCTACAATGAGCAGTTCTTC. This translates into CASRRGSSYNEQFF. The chain recombines TRBV27 with TRBJ2-1, with D possibly being TRBD2 (6 bases). CDR3 length: 14 residues. Per germline, CDR1 MNHEY and CDR2 SMNVEV (reference sequence). Trimming removed 6 bases from V and 0 bases from J, with 9 bases in between.

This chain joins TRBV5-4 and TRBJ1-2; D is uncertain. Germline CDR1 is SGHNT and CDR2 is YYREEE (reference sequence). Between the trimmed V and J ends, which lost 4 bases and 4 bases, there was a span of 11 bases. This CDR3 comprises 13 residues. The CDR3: CASSHPDFYGYTF. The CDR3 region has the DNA TGTGCCAGCAGCCACCCCGACTTCTATGGCTACACCTTC. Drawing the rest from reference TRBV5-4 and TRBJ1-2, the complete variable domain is ETGVTQSPTHLIKTRGQQVTLRCSSQSGHNTVSWYQQALGQGPQFIFQYYREEENGRGNFPPRFSGLQFPNYSSELNVNALELDDSALYLCASSHPDFYGYTFGSGTRLTVV.

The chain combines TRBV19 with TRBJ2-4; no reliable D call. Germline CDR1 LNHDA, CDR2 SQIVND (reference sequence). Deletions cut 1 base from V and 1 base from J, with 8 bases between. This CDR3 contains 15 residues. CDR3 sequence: CASSIGVDAKNIQYF. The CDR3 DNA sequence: TGTGCCAGTAGTATAGGGGTGGATGCCAAAAACATTCAGTACTTC.

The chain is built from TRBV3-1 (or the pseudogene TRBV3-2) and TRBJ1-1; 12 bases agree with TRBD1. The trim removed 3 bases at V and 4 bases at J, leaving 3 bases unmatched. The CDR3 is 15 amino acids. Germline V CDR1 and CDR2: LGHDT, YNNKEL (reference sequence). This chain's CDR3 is CASSQGQGAPTEAFF. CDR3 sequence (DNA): TGTGCCAGCAGCCAGGGACAGGGGGCTCCCACTGAAGCTTTCTTT.

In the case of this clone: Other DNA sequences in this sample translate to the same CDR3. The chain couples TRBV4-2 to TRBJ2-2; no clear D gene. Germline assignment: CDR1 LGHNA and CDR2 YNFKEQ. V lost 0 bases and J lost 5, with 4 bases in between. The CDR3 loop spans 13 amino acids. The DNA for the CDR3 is TGTGCCAGCAGCCAAGATTCGACCGGGGAGCTGTTTTTT. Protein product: CASSQDSTGELFF.

The CDR3 coding sequence is TGTGCCAGCAGTCCGACAGGGTCTAACTATGGCTACACCTTC. This sequence encodes CASSPTGSNYGYTF. The chain carries TRBV6-5 and TRBJ1-2; 7 nucleotides align to TRBD1. Trimming cost V 5 bases and J 0 bases; bases outside gene matches: 3. The CDR3 spans 14 residues. The germline CDR1 and CDR2 sequences are MNHEY and SVGAGI.

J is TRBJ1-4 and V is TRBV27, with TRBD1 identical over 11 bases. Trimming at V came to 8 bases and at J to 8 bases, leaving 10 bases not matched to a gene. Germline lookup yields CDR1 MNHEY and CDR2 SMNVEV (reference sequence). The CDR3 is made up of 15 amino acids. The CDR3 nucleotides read TGTGCCAGCCGCCTTTGGGACAGGGGGGACGAAAAACTGTTTTTT. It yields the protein CASRLWDRGDEKLFF.

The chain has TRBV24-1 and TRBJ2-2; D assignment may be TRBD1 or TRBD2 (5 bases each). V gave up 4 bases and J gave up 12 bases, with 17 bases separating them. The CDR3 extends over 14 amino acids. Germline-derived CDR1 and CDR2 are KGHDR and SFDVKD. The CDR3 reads CATSDPRGEGKLFF. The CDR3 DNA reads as TGTGCCACCAGTGACCCCCGAGGGGAAGGCAAGCTGTTTTTT.

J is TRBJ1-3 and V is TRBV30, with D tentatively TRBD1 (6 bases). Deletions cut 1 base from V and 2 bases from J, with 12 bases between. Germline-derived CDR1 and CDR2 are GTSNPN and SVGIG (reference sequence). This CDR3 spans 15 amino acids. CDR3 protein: CAWSAGGPPGNTIYF. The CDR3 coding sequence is TGTGCCTGGAGTGCCGGGGGCCCCCCTGGAAACACCATATATTTT.

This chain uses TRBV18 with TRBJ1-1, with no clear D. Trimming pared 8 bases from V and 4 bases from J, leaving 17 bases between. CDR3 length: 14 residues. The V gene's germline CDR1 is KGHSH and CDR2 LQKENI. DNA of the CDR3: TGTGCCAGCGACTCGCTGGCCCAACTCACTGAAGCTTTCTTT. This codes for CASDSLAQLTEAFF.

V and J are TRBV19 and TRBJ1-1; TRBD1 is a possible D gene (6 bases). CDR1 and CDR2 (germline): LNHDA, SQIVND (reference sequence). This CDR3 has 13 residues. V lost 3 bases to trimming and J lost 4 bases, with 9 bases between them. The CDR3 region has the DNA TGTGCCAGTAGTATTGAAGGGGGCACTGAAGCTTTCTTT. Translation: CASSIEGGTEAFF.

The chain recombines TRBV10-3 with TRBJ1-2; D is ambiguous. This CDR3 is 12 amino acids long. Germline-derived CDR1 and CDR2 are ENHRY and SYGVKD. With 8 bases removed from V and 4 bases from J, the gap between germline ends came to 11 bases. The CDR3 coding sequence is TGTGCCATCGAGGCAGGATCCTATGGCTACACCTTC. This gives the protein CAIEAGSYGYTF.

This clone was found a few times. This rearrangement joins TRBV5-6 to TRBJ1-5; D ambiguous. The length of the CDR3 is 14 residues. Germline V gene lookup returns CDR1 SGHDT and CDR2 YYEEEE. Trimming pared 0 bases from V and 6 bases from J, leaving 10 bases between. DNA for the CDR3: TGTGCCAGCAGCTTGGCGTCAGCCAGTCAGCCCCAGCATTTT. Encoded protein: CASSLASASQPQHF.

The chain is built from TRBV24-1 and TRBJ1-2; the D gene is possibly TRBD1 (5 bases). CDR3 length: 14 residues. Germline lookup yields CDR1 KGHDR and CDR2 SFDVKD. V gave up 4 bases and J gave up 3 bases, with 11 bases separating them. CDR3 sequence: CATSEGTVDYGYTF. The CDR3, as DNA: TGTGCCACCAGTGAAGGGACCGTCGACTATGGCTACACCTTC.

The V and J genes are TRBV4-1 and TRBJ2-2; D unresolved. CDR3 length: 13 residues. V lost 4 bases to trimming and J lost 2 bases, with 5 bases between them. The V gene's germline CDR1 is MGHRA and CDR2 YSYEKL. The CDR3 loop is CASSRPNTGELFF. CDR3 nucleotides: TGCGCCAGCAGCCGTCCAAACACCGGGGAGCTGTTTTTT.